One sample yielded the 19 T cell receptor beta chains listed below, sequenced in a study of T cell repertoires in cytomegalovirus infection. These receptors have no identified antigens. TCRdb reanalysed the reads using MiXCR and keeps one entry per CDR3 protein. The sample consists of around 710,000 distinct CDR3 sequences, just under 30% of them appearing once. Here the sequenced sample was cultured CD8+ T cells from PBMCs, taken from culture after CMV antigen stimulation. The source is a human donor in good health (CMV status not recorded). Some clones in this sample may be carry-over from other donors' samples.

This clonotype was detected a few times. This chain's CDR3 is CASSIAPRTGEGNQPQHF. The DNA for the CDR3 is TGTGCCAGTAGTATAGCCCCCCGGACAGGGGAGGGCAATCAGCCCCAGCATTTT. The chain combines TRBV19 with TRBJ1-5, with 9 bases matching TRBD1. The CDR3 extends over 18 amino acids. Germline CDR1 reads LNHDA; CDR2 reads SQIVND (reference sequence). V gave up 1 base and J gave up 2 bases; unmatched junction bases: 9.

This clonotype occurred a few times. The chain joins TRBV7-2 to TRBJ2-1; 10 nucleotides line up with TRBD2. The CDR3 has 15 residues. In germline, CDR1 is SGHTA, CDR2 FQGNSA. Trimming at V came to 5 bases and at J to 6 bases, leaving 7 bases not matched to a gene. The CDR3 DNA reads as TGTGCCAGCAGCGAGAGCGGGGGGGCCGGCAATGAGCAGTTCTTC. Translating it yields CASSESGGAGNEQFF.

There are many counts of this clonotype. This chain joins TRBV7-8 and TRBJ1-4; 7 positions agree with TRBD1. CDR3 length: 16 amino acids. Germline values: CDR1 SGHVS, CDR2 FQNEAQ. Trimming at V came to 1 base and at J to 8 bases, leaving 10 bases not matched to a gene. CDR3 in DNA: TGTGCCAGCAGCTTAGAGGGCGGACAGGAAGACGAAAAACTGTTTTTT. It is translated as CASSLEGGQEDEKLFF.

The chain links TRBV7-9 to TRBJ1-2; D may be TRBD1 (5 bases). The V end lost 5 bases, the J end lost 1 base, and 14 bases lay between the germline ends. The CDR3 covers 15 residues. The V gene's germline CDR1 is SEHNR and CDR2 FQNEAQ (reference sequence). This CDR3 reads CASSPLGGRNYGYTF. The CDR3 DNA sequence: TGTGCCAGCAGCCCTTTGGGGGGACGTAACTATGGCTACACCTTC.

There are a few counts of this clonotype. V gene TRBV10-3 combines with J gene TRBJ2-7; D remains unclear. Looked up from germline, CDR1 is ENHRY and CDR2 is SYGVKD. The CDR3 extends over 10 amino acids. The V and J ends lost 10 bases and 6 bases respectively, with 10 bases between them. Here the CDR3 reads CATSHPEQYF. The CDR3 region has the DNA TGTGCCACTTCCCATCCCGAGCAGTACTTC.

The chain couples TRBV19 to TRBJ1-1; TRBD1 might be the D (5 bases). Deletions cut 6 bases from V and 5 bases from J, with 16 bases between. The germline V gene has CDR1 LNHDA and CDR2 SQIVND (reference sequence). The CDR3 covers 14 residues. The DNA of the CDR3 is TGTGCCAGTAGCCTATTCGGGGCGAGGACTGAAGCTTTCTTT. Translated, it gives CASSLFGARTEAFF. Drawing the rest from reference TRBV19 and TRBJ1-1, the complete variable domain is DGGITQSPKYLFRKEGQNVTLSCEQNLNHDAMYWYRQDPGQGLRLIYYSQIVNDFQKGDIAEGYSVSREKKESFPLTVTSAQKNPTAFYLCASSLFGARTEAFFGQGTRLTVV.

The V and J genes are TRBV15 and TRBJ2-5; a weak D match, TRBD2 (6 bases). CDR1 is LNHNV, CDR2 YYDKDF, per germline (reference sequence). With 2 bases removed from V and 1 base from J, the gap between germline ends came to 11 bases. The CDR3 is 15 amino acids. CDR3 nucleotides: TGTGCCACCAGCAGATCGGAGGGTGGCCAAGAGACCCAGTACTTC. The encoded protein is CATSRSEGGQETQYF. The variable domain in full, with the rest retrieved from reference TRBV15 and TRBJ2-5, is DAMVIQNPRYQVTQFGKPVTLSCSQTLNHNVMYWYQQKSSQAPKLLFHYYDKDFNNEADTPDNFQSRRPNTSFCFLDIRSPGLGDTAMYLCATSRSEGGQETQYFGPGTRLLVL.

This clonotype was picked up many times. J is TRBJ2-7 and V is TRBV7-3, with D unclear. The CDR3 consists of 15 residues. The V gene lost 3 bases and the J gene lost 3 bases, with 15 bases spanning the gap. Germline CDR1 reads SGHTA; CDR2 reads FQGTGA. DNA for the CDR3: TGTGCCAGCAGCTTTCTCCGTAGGGCACACTACGAGCAGTACGTC. It yields the protein CASSFLRRAHYEQYV.

The chain is built from TRBV6-2 or TRBV6-3 and TRBJ1-4, with D tentatively TRBD1 (5 bases). The CDR3 consists of 15 residues. The V and J ends lost 6 bases and 3 bases respectively, with 14 bases between them. Germline V gives CDR1 MNHEY, CDR2 SVGEGT. CDR3 amino acids: CASRFLETANEKLFF. The CDR3 DNA sequence: TGTGCCAGCAGATTCCTCGAGACAGCTAATGAAAAACTGTTTTTT.

The rearrangement uses TRBV6-2 or TRBV6-3 and TRBJ2-7; 9 bases align to TRBD2. The germline V gene has CDR1 MNHEY and CDR2 SVGEGT. CDR3 length: 15 residues. J was trimmed by 4 bases and V by 5 bases; bases with no gene match: 9. In DNA form, the CDR3 reads TGTGCCAGCAGTGAAGATGGCCTAGCGGGGTACGAGCAGTACGTC. It is translated as CASSEDGLAGYEQYV.

This clonotype was observed a handful of times. This sequence joins TRBV6-5 and TRBJ2-7, with TRBD1 matching 7 bases. The V gene end was trimmed by 6 bases and the J gene end by 3 bases; junction bases not matched to a gene: 2. The germline V gene encodes CDR1 MNHEY and CDR2 SVGAGI. The CDR3 runs 12 residues. CDR3 sequence: CASRQGNYEQYF. For the CDR3, the DNA is TGTGCCAGCAGACAGGGGAACTACGAGCAGTACTTC.

Here the CDR3 reads CASSAAHGNQPQHF. The DNA of the CDR3 is TGTGCCAGTAGTGCGGCCCATGGTAATCAGCCCCAGCATTTT. The rearrangement uses TRBV19 and TRBJ1-5; D is uncertain. This CDR3 comprises 14 residues. The ends were cut back, 5 bases at V and 4 bases at J, with 12 bases in the middle. Germline V gives CDR1 LNHDA, CDR2 SQIVND (reference sequence).

This clonotype was counted between two and nine times. The chain uses TRBV27 and TRBJ1-1; 9 bases are shared with TRBD1. The CDR3 contains 15 residues. Trimming cost V 1 base and J 4 bases; bases outside gene matches: 4. The germline V gene has CDR1 MNHEY and CDR2 SMNVEV (reference sequence). DNA of the CDR3: TGTGCCAGCAGTTTATACGAGACAGGGGGCACTGAAGCTTTCTTT. Amino acids: CASSLYETGGTEAFF.

The table lists this clonotype with many counts. The J gene is TRBJ2-1, the V gene TRBV7-6; 14 nucleotides agree with TRBD2. The junction had 14 bases not matched to a gene; V was cut back by 8 bases and J by 8 bases. The length of the CDR3 is 17 residues. Germline V gives CDR1 SGHVS, CDR2 FNYEAQ. CDR3 loop: CASGEFETSGGADEQFF. The DNA for the CDR3 is TGTGCCAGCGGCGAATTTGAGACTAGCGGGGGGGCGGATGAGCAGTTCTTC.

This clonotype was counted a few times. The V and J genes are TRBV7-9 and TRBJ1-1; tentatively, D is TRBD1 (5 bases). The V end lost 1 base, the J end lost 3 bases, and 15 bases lay between the germline ends. Germline lookup yields CDR1 SEHNR and CDR2 FQNEAQ (reference sequence). CDR3 length equals 16 residues. The CDR3 here is CASSLERGEIDTEAFF. CDR3 DNA sequence: TGTGCCAGCAGCTTAGAGCGGGGCGAGATCGACACTGAAGCTTTCTTT.

The chain has TRBV4-1 and TRBJ2-2; 11 bases align to TRBD2. The ends lost 4 bases at V and 4 bases at J; junction bases unmatched: 2. Germline V gene lookup returns CDR1 MGHRA and CDR2 YSYEKL. There are 15 residues in the CDR3. This CDR3 is CASSPGLAVTGELFF. The CDR3 DNA is TGCGCCAGCAGCCCGGGACTAGCGGTCACCGGGGAGCTGTTTTTT.

This clonotype showed up many times. The chain joins TRBV11-2 to TRBJ1-1, with TRBD1 as a possible D gene (6 bases). The germline V and J ends were trimmed by 5 bases and 4 bases, with 17 bases remaining between them. The germline gives CDR1 SGHAT, CDR2 FQNNGV. The CDR3 spans 15 residues. The CDR3 protein is CASSLPDGGRTEAFF. Here the CDR3 DNA reads TGTGCCAGCAGCCTACCGGACGGGGGGCGCACTGAAGCTTTCTTT.

The V and J genes are TRBV12-3 or TRBV12-4 and TRBJ1-4; 8 nucleotides agree with TRBD1. V lost 6 bases and J lost 0; bases outside the gene matches: 9. The CDR3 is 17 residues long. In DNA, the CDR3 is TGTGCCAGCAGGGGGACAGGAGTATTTGCAACTAATGAAAAACTGTTTTTT. Encoded protein: CASRGTGVFATNEKLFF.

The genes are TRBV19 and TRBJ2-3, with TRBD1 as a possible D gene (6 bases). This CDR3 comprises 12 residues. Germline V lookup: CDR1 LNHDA, CDR2 SQIVND (reference sequence). The V gene lost 7 bases and the J gene lost 4 bases, with 9 bases spanning the gap. CDR3 sequence reads: CASNTGSDTQYF. As DNA, the CDR3 is TGTGCCAGTAACACAGGGTCAGATACGCAGTATTTT.